This passage covers 10 T cell receptor beta chains from one sample sequenced in a study of Ad26.COV2.S vaccination and SARS-CoV-2 variants. Documented treatment: 15 to 20 received Ad26.COV2.S at low or high dose, single or two shots; a few received placebo; per-sample allocation not given. Specimen acquisition occurred on day 63 following the initial vaccine or placebo injection. TCRdb keeps only in-frame clones here, not all; method: immunoSEQ multiplex PCR. Of hundreds of thousands of clones listed, roughly 90% are singletons. Sequenced material: peripheral blood, taken in a trial of Ad26.COV2.S vaccine versus placebo. All receptors come from a person aged 18-65 years who received the Ad26.COV2.S COVID-19 vaccine or a placebo.

V gene TRBV12-3 or TRBV12-4 combines with J gene TRBJ1-3, with a tentative D call TRBD1 (6 bases). The V gene lost 7 bases and the J gene lost 2 bases, with 9 bases spanning the gap. This CDR3 contains 13 residues. The DNA of the CDR3 is TGTGCCAGCAACAGGGCGACTGGAAACACCATATATTTT. It translates to CASNRATGNTIYF.

This rearrangement joins TRBV27 to TRBJ2-7, with 8 bases that match TRBD1. Losses at the gene ends were 2 bases for V and 4 bases for J; bases not matched to a gene: 7. Per germline, CDR1 MNHEY and CDR2 SMNVEV (reference sequence). The CDR3 has 15 amino acids. For the CDR3, the DNA is TGTGCCAGCAGTTTAAACCCCGGGACAGGTTACGAGCAGTACTTC. Protein sequence: CASSLNPGTGYEQYF.

V and J are TRBV18 and TRBJ1-1; D not certain. V lost 6 bases to trimming and J lost 3 bases, with 11 bases between them. Germline CDR1 and CDR2: KGHSH and LQKENI. The CDR3 totals 13 residues. CDR3 region: CASSIRDDTEAFF. The DNA of the CDR3 is TGTGCCAGCTCTATACGGGATGACACTGAAGCTTTCTTT.

This clone was observed once. The chain recombines TRBV6-6 with TRBJ2-7; D is uncertain. Trimming pared 2 bases from V and 4 bases from J, leaving 6 bases between. CDR1 and CDR2 from the germline V gene are MNHNY and SVGAGI (reference sequence). CDR3 size: 12 residues. The CDR3 nucleotides are TGTGCCAGCAGTTACGAGCGATACGAGCAGTACTTC. Amino acid sequence: CASSYERYEQYF.

This chain connects TRBV2 to TRBJ1-2, with a possible D match to TRBD1 (5 bases). The V and J ends lost 6 bases and 0 bases respectively, with 8 bases between them. In germline, CDR1 is SNHLY, CDR2 FYNNEI. The CDR3 has 13 residues. CDR3 region: CASSMGANYGYTF. The CDR3 nucleotides are TGTGCCAGCAGCATGGGGGCTAACTATGGCTACACCTTC.

The chain uses TRBV7-2 and TRBJ1-1; tentatively, D is TRBD1 (6 bases). Trimming stripped 5 bases from V and 1 base from J, with 8 bases between. CDR1 and CDR2 from the germline V gene are SGHTA and FQGNSA. The CDR3 length is 13 residues. The CDR3 reads CASSRQENTEAFF. In nucleotides, the CDR3 is TGTGCCAGCAGCCGACAGGAGAACACTGAAGCTTTCTTT.

This chain uses TRBV19 with TRBJ2-3; 7 nucleotides match TRBD1. Per germline, CDR1 LNHDA and CDR2 SQIVND (reference sequence). V trimming: 8 bases; J trimming: 2 bases; junction bases outside the gene matches: 7. The CDR3 totals 14 residues. As DNA, the CDR3 is TGTGCCAGTTCCTCCGGGACAGACACAGATACGCAGTATTTT. The encoded protein is CASSSGTDTDTQYF.

The chain carries TRBV19 and TRBJ2-7; the match to TRBD1 covers 9 bases. Trimming took 5 bases from V and 5 from J; bases not matched to a gene: 7. Looked up from germline, CDR1 is LNHDA and CDR2 is SQIVND (reference sequence). This CDR3 has 14 residues. CDR3 nucleotide sequence: TGTGCCAGTAGTCTAGGGGACAGGGTCGACGAGCAGTACTTC. This gives the protein CASSLGDRVDEQYF.

Points on this clone: Other DNA variants within this sample encode the same CDR3. The chain couples TRBV19 to TRBJ2-5; weak D call: TRBD1 (6 bases). With 0 bases removed from V and 4 bases from J, the gap between germline ends came to 9 bases. This CDR3 region has 14 residues. Germline assignment: CDR1 LNHDA and CDR2 SQIVND (reference sequence). The CDR3: CASSIDRGGETQYF. CDR3 bases: TGTGCCAGTAGTATAGATCGAGGGGGAGAGACCCAGTACTTC.

V is TRBV19 and J is TRBJ2-7; a weak D match, TRBD2 (6 bases). Trimming shortened V by 7 bases and J by 1 base, and 14 bases separated the two germline ends. The CDR3 consists of 14 residues. Germline V gene data show CDR1 as LNHDA and CDR2 as SQIVND (reference sequence). The CDR3 region is CASTGGGGSYEQYF. CDR3 DNA sequence: TGTGCCAGTACCGGGGGAGGAGGGTCCTACGAGCAGTACTTC.